The text below deals with one T cell receptor (beta chain). This CDR3 region has 16 residues. Looked up from germline, CDR1 is SGHRS and CDR2 is YFSETQ. Germline trimming cut 1 base from V and 6 bases from J; bases unmatched to any gene: 11. The data originate from a study of technical replicates of blood from several donors. Profiling relied on immunoSEQ multiplex PCR, and the TCRdb table lists in-frame clones only, not all of them. In the table there are fewer than 100,000 clones, almost 96% of which are singletons. The rearrangement uses TRBV5-1 and TRBJ2-7, with 9 bases lining up with TRBD1. The source material was T cells isolated from PBMCs. This TCR was recovered from a human donor in good health. CDR3 sequence reads: CASSLPKTGGKGEQYF. The CDR3 DNA reads TGCGCCAGCAGCTTGCCGAAGACAGGGGGAAAGGGCGAGCAGTACTTC.